One sample yielded the 10 T cell receptor beta chains listed below, sequenced in a study of T cells in Graves' hyperthyroidism and ophthalmopathy. Regions amplified from RNA transcripts were the TCR beta CDR3 regions. The TCR CDR3 first-round RT-PCR relied on the HTBI primer set. A single record per CDR3 protein comes from TCRdb applying MiXCR to the multiplex PCR reads. Among around 290,000 distinct CDR3 sequences listed, approximately 13% were seen once. Sequencing was carried out using blood. These receptors originate from a woman aged 40-49 years with Graves' hyperthyroidism.

The rearrangement uses TRBV9 and TRBJ1-5, with D possibly TRBD1 on 6 matching bases. The CDR3 covers 15 residues. Trimming left V 0 bases short and J 3 bases short, with 10 bases between. Germline CDR1 reads SGDLS; CDR2 reads YYNGEE. CDR3 amino acids: CASSVGTANNQPQHF. CDR3 nucleotides: TGTGCCAGCAGCGTAGGGACAGCCAACAATCAGCCCCAGCATTTT.

This clonotype was seen ten or more times. V gene TRBV19 combines with J gene TRBJ2-7; TRBD1 matches 7 bases. Germline CDR1 is LNHDA and CDR2 is SQIVND (reference sequence). CDR3 length: 14 residues. Unmatched junction bases numbered 8, after V lost 3 bases and J lost 6 bases. The CDR3: CASSIWDRRSEQYF. The CDR3 DNA reads as TGTGCCAGTAGTATTTGGGACAGAAGGTCCGAGCAGTACTTC.

The CDR3: CASTGQGGFTETQYF. Here the CDR3 DNA reads TGTGCCAGCACCGGACAGGGCGGTTTCACTGAGACCCAGTACTTC. V is TRBV6-1 and J is TRBJ2-5, with 8 bases fitting TRBD1. Germline trimming cut 7 bases from V and 5 bases from J; bases unmatched to any gene: 12. Germline lookup yields CDR1 MNHNS and CDR2 SASEGT. This CDR3 has 15 residues.

The rearrangement links TRBV7-8 to TRBJ2-7; the D is unclear. The V gene lost 3 bases and the J gene lost 0 bases, with 9 bases spanning the gap. CDR1 is SGHVS and CDR2 is FQNEAQ in the germline V gene. This CDR3 contains 14 residues. The CDR3 reads CASSFVRSSYEQYF. In DNA form, the CDR3 reads TGTGCCAGCAGCTTTGTTAGGAGCTCCTACGAGCAGTACTTC. The whole variable domain, filled in from reference TRBV7-8 and TRBJ2-7, reads GAGVSQSPRYKVAKRGQDVALRCDPISGHVSLFWYQQALGQGPEFLTYFQNEAQLDKSGLPSDRFFAERPEGSVSTLKIQRTQQEDSAVYLCASSFVRSSYEQYFGPGTRLTVT.

The CDR3 sequence: CASSMTESNYGYTF. In nucleotides, the CDR3 is TGTGCCAGCAGCATGACAGAGTCTAACTATGGCTACACCTTC. This chain connects TRBV2 to TRBJ1-2, with TRBD1 as a possible D gene (5 bases). Trimming took off 6 bases at V and 0 bases at J, with 11 bases between the two ends. The CDR3 totals 14 residues. Looked up from germline, CDR1 is SNHLY and CDR2 is FYNNEI.

This clonotype was counted only a few times. V is TRBV14 and J is TRBJ1-3; D remains unclear. In germline, CDR1 is SGHDN, CDR2 FVKESK. The CDR3 sequence is 16 residues long. V lost 0 bases, J lost 8 bases, and 17 bases lay in between. Here the CDR3 DNA reads TGTGCCAGCAGCCAAGAAACGGTCCGGGGATGGGACACCATATATTTT. Encoded protein: CASSQETVRGWDTIYF.

This clonotype was counted many times. CDR3 amino acids: CASREGQMNTEAFF. The CDR3 nucleotides are TGTGCCAGTAGGGAGGGACAGATGAACACTGAAGCTTTCTTT. This rearrangement joins TRBV19 to TRBJ1-1; the match to TRBD1 covers 7 bases. Germline V gene lookup returns CDR1 LNHDA and CDR2 SQIVND (reference sequence). The CDR3 runs to 14 residues. V was clipped by 6 bases and J by 0 bases; unmatched bases: 4.

This clonotype was counted many times. This chain links TRBV27 with TRBJ1-5; the D is unclear. Trimming removed 8 bases at V and 3 bases at J, with 14 bases between. Germline CDR1 is MNHEY and CDR2 is SMNVEV (reference sequence). The CDR3 totals 14 residues. Here the CDR3 DNA reads TGTGCCAGCCGGCTTGCGGGCTCCAATCAGCCCCAGCATTTT. It yields the protein CASRLAGSNQPQHF.

In its sample, this clonotype was seen many times. The gene calls are TRBV13 and TRBJ1-3; perhaps TRBD1 as D (5 bases). Germline V gene sequence: CDR1 PRHDT, CDR2 FYEKMQ (reference sequence). The V end was cut by 4 bases, the J end by 0 bases, with 25 bases between. This CDR3 has 20 residues. The DNA of the CDR3 is TGTGCCAGCAGCTCCCGGGAGACGGCAGAGAGGGGCCGCTCTGGAAACACCATATATTTT. It codes for CASSSRETAERGRSGNTIYF.

This clonotype was observed many times. This sequence joins TRBV10-3 and TRBJ1-1; D gene ambiguous. Trimming took off 7 bases at V and 1 base at J, with 4 bases between the two ends. Germline V CDR1 and CDR2: ENHRY, SYGVKD. The length of the CDR3 is 11 residues. The CDR3 loop is CAIKENTEAFF. CDR3 sequence (DNA): TGTGCCATCAAGGAGAACACTGAAGCTTTCTTT.